A few counts support the clone carrying this TCR beta chain. Its antigen remains unknown. CDR1 is MDHEN and CDR2 is SYDVKM in the germline V gene. The CDR3 length is 15 residues. The trim removed 2 bases at V and 2 bases at J, leaving 5 bases unmatched. These data belong to a study of response to subunit inactivated influenza vaccine. Study-wide points: Only a handful of new T cells, the authors suggested, are recruited with each seasonal influenza vaccination.

TCRdb passed the RT-PCR reads through MiXCR, listing each CDR3 protein once. The data show 400,000 to 650,000 distinct CDR3 sequences, under 8.5% seen once. This sample comprised PBMCs from blood, obtained less than 30 months after vaccination. The chain uses TRBV28 and TRBJ2-5; 7 positions agree with TRBD1. This TCR derives from a man aged 50-75 years who received an inactivated influenza vaccine. CDR3 residues: CASSLGGQSQETQYF. In nucleotides, the CDR3 is TGTGCCAGCAGTTTAGGGGGACAGTCACAAGAGACCCAGTACTTC.